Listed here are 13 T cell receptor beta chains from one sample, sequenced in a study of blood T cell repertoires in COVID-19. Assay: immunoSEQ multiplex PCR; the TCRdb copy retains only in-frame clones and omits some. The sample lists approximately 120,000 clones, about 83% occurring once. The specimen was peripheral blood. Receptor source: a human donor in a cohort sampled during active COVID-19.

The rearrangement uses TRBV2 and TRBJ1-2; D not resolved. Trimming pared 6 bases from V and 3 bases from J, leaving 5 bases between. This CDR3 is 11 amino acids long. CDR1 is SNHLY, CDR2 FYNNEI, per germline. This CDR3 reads CASSQDYGYTF. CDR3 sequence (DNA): TGTGCCAGCAGCCAGGACTATGGCTACACCTTC.

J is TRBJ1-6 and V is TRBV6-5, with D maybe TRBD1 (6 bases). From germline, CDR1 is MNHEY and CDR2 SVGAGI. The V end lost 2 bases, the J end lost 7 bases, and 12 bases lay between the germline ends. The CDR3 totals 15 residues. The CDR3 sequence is CASSYTGSPNSPLHF. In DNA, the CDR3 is TGTGCCAGCAGTTACACAGGGTCCCCGAATTCACCCCTCCACTTT.

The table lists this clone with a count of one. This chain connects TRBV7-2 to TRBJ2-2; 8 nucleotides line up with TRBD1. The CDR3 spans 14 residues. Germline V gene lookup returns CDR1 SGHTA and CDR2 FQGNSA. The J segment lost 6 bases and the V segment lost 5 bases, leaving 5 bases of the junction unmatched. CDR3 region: CASSARQGPGELFF. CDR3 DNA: TGTGCCAGCAGCGCCCGACAGGGGCCCGGGGAGCTGTTTTTT.

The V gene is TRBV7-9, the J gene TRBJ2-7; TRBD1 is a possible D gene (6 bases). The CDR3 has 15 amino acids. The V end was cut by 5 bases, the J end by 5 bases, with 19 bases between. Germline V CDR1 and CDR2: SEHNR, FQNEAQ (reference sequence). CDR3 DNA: TGTGCCAGCAGCACTCGGTTGGCAGGGGCCGACGAGCAGTACTTC. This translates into CASSTRLAGADEQYF.

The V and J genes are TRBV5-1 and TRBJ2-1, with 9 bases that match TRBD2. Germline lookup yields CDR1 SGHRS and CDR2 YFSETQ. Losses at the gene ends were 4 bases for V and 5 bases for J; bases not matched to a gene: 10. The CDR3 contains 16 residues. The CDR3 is CASSPNPGLANNEQFF. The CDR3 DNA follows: TGCGCCAGCAGCCCCAACCCCGGACTAGCGAACAATGAGCAGTTCTTC.

The CDR3 reads CASSPLGGEAYNEQFF. CDR3 bases: TGTGCCAGCAGCCCGCTCGGCGGGGAAGCCTACAATGAGCAGTTCTTC. The rearrangement links TRBV5-6 to TRBJ2-1; perhaps TRBD2 as D (6 bases). The CDR3 length is 16 residues. CDR1 SGHDT and CDR2 YYEEEE come from the germline V gene. V lost 4 bases, J lost 2 bases, and 16 bases lay in between.

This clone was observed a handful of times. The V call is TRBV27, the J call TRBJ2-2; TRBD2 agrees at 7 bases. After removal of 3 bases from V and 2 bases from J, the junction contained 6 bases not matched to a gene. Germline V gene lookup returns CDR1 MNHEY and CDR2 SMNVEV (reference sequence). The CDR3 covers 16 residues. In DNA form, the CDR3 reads TGTGCCAGCAGTTTTACTAGCGTATCAAACACCGGGGAGCTGTTTTTT. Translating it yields CASSFTSVSNTGELFF.

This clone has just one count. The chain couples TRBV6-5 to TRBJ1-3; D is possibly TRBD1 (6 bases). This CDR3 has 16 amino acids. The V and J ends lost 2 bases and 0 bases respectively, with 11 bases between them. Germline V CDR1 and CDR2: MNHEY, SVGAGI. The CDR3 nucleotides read TGTGCCAGCAGTTACGGTACAGGGAGCTCTGGAAACACCATATATTTT. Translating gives CASSYGTGSSGNTIYF.

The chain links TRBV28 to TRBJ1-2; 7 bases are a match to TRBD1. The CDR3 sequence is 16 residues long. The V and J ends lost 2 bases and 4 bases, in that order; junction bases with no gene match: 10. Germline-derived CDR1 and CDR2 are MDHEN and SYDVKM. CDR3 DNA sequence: TGTGCCAGCAGTTTACCTTATTCGACAGGGCTCTATGGCTACACCTTC. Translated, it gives CASSLPYSTGLYGYTF.

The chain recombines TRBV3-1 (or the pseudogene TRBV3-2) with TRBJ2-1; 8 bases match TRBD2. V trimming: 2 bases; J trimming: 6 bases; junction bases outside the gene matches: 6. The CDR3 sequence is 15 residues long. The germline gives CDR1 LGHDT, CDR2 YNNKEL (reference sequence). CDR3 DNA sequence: TGTGCCAGCAGCCAACTCGTGCGGGAGGTCAATGAGCAGTTCTTC. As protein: CASSQLVREVNEQFF.

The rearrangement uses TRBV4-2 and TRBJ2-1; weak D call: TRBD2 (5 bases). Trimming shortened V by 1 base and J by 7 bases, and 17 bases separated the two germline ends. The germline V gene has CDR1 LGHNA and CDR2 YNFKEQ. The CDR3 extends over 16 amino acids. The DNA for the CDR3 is TGTGCCAGCAGCCAAGGTTCCTATCGAGGGCCAAATGAGCAGTTCTTC. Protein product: CASSQGSYRGPNEQFF.

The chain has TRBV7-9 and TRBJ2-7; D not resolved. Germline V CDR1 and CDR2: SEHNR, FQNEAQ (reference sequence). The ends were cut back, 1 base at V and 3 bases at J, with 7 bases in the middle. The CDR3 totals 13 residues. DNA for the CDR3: TGTGCCAGCAGCTTAGTGGGCAACTACGAGCAGTACTTC. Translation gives CASSLVGNYEQYF.

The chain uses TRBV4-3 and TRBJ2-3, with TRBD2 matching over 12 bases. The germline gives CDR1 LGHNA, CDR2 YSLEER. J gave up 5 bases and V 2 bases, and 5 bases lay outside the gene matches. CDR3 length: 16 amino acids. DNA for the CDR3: TGCGCCAGCAGCCAACAGACTAGCGGGAGATTAGATACGCAGTATTTT. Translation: CASSQQTSGRLDTQYF.